This T cell receptor (beta chain) was recorded in a study of post-analysis software for immune sequencing data. The wider study: Both relapsing-remitting and secondary progressive multiple sclerosis featured among the disease courses, as did progressive-relapsing multiple sclerosis.

V lost 4 bases, J lost 4 bases, and 13 bases lay in between. The CDR3 has 14 residues. Germline CDR1 is LGHDT and CDR2 is YNNKEL (reference sequence). Broader study findings: Controls had lower frequencies than patients of five TRBV segments, which included TRBV5-6, TRBV5-1 and TRBV20-1. Patients with multiple sclerosis recorded significantly lower normalized Chao1 diversity than controls, the study found.

A note on this clonotype: Its antigen is still unknown.

Unique molecular identifiers were present in the TCR beta cDNA libraries. MiXCR, applied by TCRdb to the PCR reads, yields one record per CDR3 protein. The sample contains approximately 350,000 distinct CDR3 sequences, approximately 33% of which appear only once. The receptor was derived from a girl aged 5-17 years with multiple sclerosis. Sample: blood. V usage is TRBV3-1 and J usage is TRBJ1-1; the D gene is possibly TRBD1 (5 bases). The CDR3 bases are TGTGCCAGCAGCCCGGAGGGGTGGGGCACTGAAGCTTTCTTT. Translating it yields CASSPEGWGTEAFF. The whole variable domain, remainder taken from reference TRBV3-1 and TRBJ1-1, is DTAVSQTPKYLVTQMGNDKSIKCEQNLGHDTMYWYKQDSKKFLKIMFSYNNKELIINETVPNRFSPKSPDKAHLNLHINSLELGDSAVYFCASSPEGWGTEAFFGQGTRLTVV.